This T cell receptor (beta chain) was profiled in a study of post-analysis software for immune sequencing data. Looking at the study overall: Some patients lacked subtype; others had relapsing-remitting, secondary progressive or progressive-relapsing disease. Study results and limitations: Normalized Chao1 diversity in multiple sclerosis patients fell significantly below that of controls. Strong co-clustering by F measure was seen for same-batch samples.

Unique molecular identifiers were built into the TCR beta cDNA libraries. Input populations of roughly 0.85 to 11 million T cells gave rise to 500,000 to 600,000 cDNA molecules. TCRdb reprocessed the PCR reads via MiXCR and lists one record per CDR3 protein. The sample includes hundreds of thousands of distinct CDR3 sequences, around 53% of them seen just once. The table lists this clonotype with a count of one. The antigen remains undetermined. The sequence was collected from a girl aged 10 to 17 with multiple sclerosis. What was sequenced was blood.

The DNA of the CDR3 is TGCAGTGCTGGGCTGGCAGGGGCGCAGCCCCAGCATTTT. It specifies CSAGLAGAQPQHF. The chain has TRBV20-1 and TRBJ1-5; weak D call: TRBD1 (6 bases). CDR3 length equals 13 residues. Between the trimmed V and J ends, which lost 5 bases and 7 bases, there was a span of 15 bases. Germline V gene sequence: CDR1 DFQATT, CDR2 SNEGSKA (reference sequence).